The 6 T cell receptor beta chains given below trace back to one sample, sequenced in a study of lymphopenia after photon versus proton radiotherapy. Using immunoSEQ multiplex PCR, the repertoire was profiled, and TCRdb retains in-frame clones only, with some absent. Seen here are approximately 65,000 clones, about nine tenths observed once, and the top ten hold over 10%. Sequenced material: peripheral blood, taken from a patient treated with proton-based radiotherapy. The receptors derive from a man older than 75 with esophageal cancer.

By sample share, this clone is medium-sized (0.01 to 0.1%). The chain couples TRBV7-7 to TRBJ1-1, with D unclear. Germline lookup yields CDR1 SSHAT and CDR2 FNYEAQ (reference sequence). This CDR3 is built from 15 residues. Trimming removed 0 bases at V and 1 base at J, with 9 bases between. The DNA for the CDR3 is TGTGCCAGCAGCTTAGCTTGGCACGCGAACACTGAAGCTTTCTTT. Translation: CASSLAWHANTEAFF.

The table lists this clone with a count of one. The V gene is TRBV11-2, the J gene TRBJ1-1, with D perhaps TRBD1 (5 bases). CDR1 and CDR2 from the germline V gene are SGHAT and FQNNGV. V was trimmed by 1 base and J by 5 bases, leaving 11 bases between them. CDR3 size: 14 residues. CDR3 sequence (DNA): TGTGCCAGCAGCTTAGGGGCGCGGGGGACTGAAGCTTTCTTT. Its translation is CASSLGARGTEAFF.

This clone appeared once. The V and J genes are TRBV9 and TRBJ2-1; no definite D call. Trimming took 2 bases from V and 6 from J, leaving 15 bases between them. Per germline, CDR1 SGDLS and CDR2 YYNGEE. The CDR3 runs 15 residues. The CDR3: CASSVLAYISNEQFF. For the CDR3, the DNA is TGTGCCAGCAGCGTCCTCGCTTATATCTCCAATGAGCAGTTCTTC.

V and J are TRBV7-2 and TRBJ1-5; perhaps TRBD1 as D (5 bases). Per germline, CDR1 SGHTA and CDR2 FQGNSA. Trimming shortened V by 3 bases and J by 5 bases, and 5 bases separated the two germline ends. The CDR3 runs 12 residues. CDR3 residues: CASSFRDQPQHF. CDR3 sequence (DNA): TGTGCCAGCAGCTTCAGGGATCAGCCCCAGCATTTT. The full variable domain, with the rest looked up from reference TRBV7-2 and TRBJ1-5, is GAGVSQSPSNKVTEKGKDVELRCDPISGHTALYWYRQSLGQGLEFLIYFQGNSAPDKSGLPSDRFSAERTGGSVSTLTIQRTQQEDSAVYLCASSFRDQPQHFGDGTRLSIL.

This chain connects TRBV19 to TRBJ2-7; 8 nucleotides match TRBD2. The germline V gene has CDR1 LNHDA and CDR2 SQIVND (reference sequence). The ends lost 5 bases at V and 3 bases at J; junction bases unmatched: 18. The CDR3 has 18 amino acids. The CDR3 protein is CASSLRGRGAGAVYEQYF. The CDR3 region has the DNA TGTGCCAGTAGTCTGAGAGGGAGGGGAGCGGGAGCGGTCTACGAGCAGTACTTC.

The chain is built from TRBV5-5 and TRBJ2-5; 8 positions agree with TRBD1. Per germline, CDR1 SGHKS and CDR2 YYEKEE (reference sequence). The CDR3 totals 13 residues. The trim removed 4 bases at V and 4 bases at J, leaving 3 bases unmatched. CDR3 sequence: CASSPDRGETQYF. In DNA form, the CDR3 reads TGTGCCAGCAGCCCCGACAGGGGAGAGACCCAGTACTTC.